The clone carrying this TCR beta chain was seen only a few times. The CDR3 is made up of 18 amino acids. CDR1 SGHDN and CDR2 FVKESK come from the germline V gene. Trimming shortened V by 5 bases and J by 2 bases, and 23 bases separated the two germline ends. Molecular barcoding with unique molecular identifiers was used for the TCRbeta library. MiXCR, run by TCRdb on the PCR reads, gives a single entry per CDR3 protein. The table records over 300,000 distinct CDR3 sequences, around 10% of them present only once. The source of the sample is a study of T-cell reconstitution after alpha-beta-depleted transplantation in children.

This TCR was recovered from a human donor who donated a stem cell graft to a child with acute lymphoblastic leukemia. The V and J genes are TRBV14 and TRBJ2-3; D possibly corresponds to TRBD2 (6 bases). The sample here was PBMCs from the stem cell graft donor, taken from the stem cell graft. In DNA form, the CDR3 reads TGTGCCAGCAGCAAGGGAGGCTTCTCACGCCTTTCCACAGATACGCAGTATTTT. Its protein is CASSKGGFSRLSTDTQYF.